Here is one TCR beta chain with its context. These data come from a study of T cell responses to AZD1222 COVID-19 vaccine. The germline V and J ends were trimmed by 5 bases and 5 bases, with 19 bases remaining between them. Germline-derived CDR1 and CDR2 are SEHNR and FQNEAQ (reference sequence). This CDR3 is 16 amino acids long. Profiled with immunoSEQ multiplex PCR; TCRdb holds only in-frame clones, not every one. The data hold 45,000 to 60,000 clones, with 60% to 85% observed a single time. The rearrangement uses TRBV7-9 and TRBJ2-1; the D call may be TRBD1 or TRBD2 (6 bases each). Sequenced material: peripheral blood, taken on day 0 of AZD1222 vaccination. This sequence was found in an adult in good health. The CDR3 spells CASSVGGQGRNNEQFF. The DNA of the CDR3 is TGTGCCAGCAGCGTTGGGGGGCAGGGGCGCAACAATGAGCAGTTCTTC.